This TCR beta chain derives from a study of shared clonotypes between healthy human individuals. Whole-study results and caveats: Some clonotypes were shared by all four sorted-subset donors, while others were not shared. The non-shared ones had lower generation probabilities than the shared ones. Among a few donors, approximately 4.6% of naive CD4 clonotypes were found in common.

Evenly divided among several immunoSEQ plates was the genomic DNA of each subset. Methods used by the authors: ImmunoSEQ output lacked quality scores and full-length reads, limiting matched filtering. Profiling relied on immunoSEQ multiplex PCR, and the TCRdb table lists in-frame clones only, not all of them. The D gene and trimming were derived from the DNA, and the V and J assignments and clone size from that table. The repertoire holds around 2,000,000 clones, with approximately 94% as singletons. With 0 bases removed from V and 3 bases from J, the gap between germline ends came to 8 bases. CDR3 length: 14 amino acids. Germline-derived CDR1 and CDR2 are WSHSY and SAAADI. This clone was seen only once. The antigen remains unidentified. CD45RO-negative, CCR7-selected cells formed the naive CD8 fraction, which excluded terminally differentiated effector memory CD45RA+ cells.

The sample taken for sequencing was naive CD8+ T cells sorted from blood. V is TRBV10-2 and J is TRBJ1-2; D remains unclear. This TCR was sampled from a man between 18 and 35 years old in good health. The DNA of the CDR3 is TGCGCCAGCAGTGAGTCAGGGTCCTACTATGGCTACACCTTC. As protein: CASSESGSYYGYTF.